This T cell receptor beta chain is from a study of shared clonotypes between healthy human individuals. Looking at the study overall: A couple of women and a few men aged 18 to 49 served as donors. Study-level results: Clonotype sharing across four donors was observed for around 4.5% of naive CD4 clonotypes.

As regards this clone: Antigen specificity is unknown.

Evenly divided among several immunoSEQ plates was the genomic DNA of each subset. Using immunoSEQ multiplex PCR, the repertoire was profiled, and TCRdb retains in-frame clones only, with some absent. This table has some 1.5 million clones, around 95% appearing once. The CDR3 runs to 15 residues. The ends were cut back, 4 bases at V and 4 bases at J, with 14 bases in the middle. Germline CDR1 reads KGHSY; CDR2 reads FQNENV. This TCR came from a man between 25 and 39 years old in good health. The chain couples TRBV16 to TRBJ2-1, with TRBD2 as a possible D gene (6 bases). Input material: naive CD4+ T cells sorted from blood. Subset here: CD45RA+ positively selected. CDR3 in DNA: TGTGCCAGCAGCCGACTTAGCGGAACTTACAATGAGCAGTTCTTC. Its translation is CASSRLSGTYNEQFF.